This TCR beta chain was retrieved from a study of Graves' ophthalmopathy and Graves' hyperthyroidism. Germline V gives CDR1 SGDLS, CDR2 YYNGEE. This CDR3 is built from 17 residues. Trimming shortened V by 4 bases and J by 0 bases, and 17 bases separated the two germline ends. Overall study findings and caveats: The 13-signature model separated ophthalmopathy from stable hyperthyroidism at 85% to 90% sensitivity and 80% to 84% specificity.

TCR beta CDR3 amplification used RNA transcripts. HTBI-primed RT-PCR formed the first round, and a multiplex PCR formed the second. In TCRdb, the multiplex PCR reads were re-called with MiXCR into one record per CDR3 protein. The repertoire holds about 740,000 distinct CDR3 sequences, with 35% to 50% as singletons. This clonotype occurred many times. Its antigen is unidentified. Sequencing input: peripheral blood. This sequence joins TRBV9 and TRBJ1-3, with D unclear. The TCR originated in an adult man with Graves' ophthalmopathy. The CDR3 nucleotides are TGTGCCAGCAGCTCCGTCCCCGACCGGTACTCTGGAAACACCATATATTTT. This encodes CASSSVPDRYSGNTIYF. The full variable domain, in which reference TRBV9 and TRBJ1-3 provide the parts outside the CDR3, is DSGVTQTPKHLITATGQRVTLRCSPRSGDLSVYWYQQSLDQGLQFLIQYYNGEERAKGNILERFSAQQFPDLHSELNLSSLELGDSALYFCASSSVPDRYSGNTIYFGEGSWLTVV.